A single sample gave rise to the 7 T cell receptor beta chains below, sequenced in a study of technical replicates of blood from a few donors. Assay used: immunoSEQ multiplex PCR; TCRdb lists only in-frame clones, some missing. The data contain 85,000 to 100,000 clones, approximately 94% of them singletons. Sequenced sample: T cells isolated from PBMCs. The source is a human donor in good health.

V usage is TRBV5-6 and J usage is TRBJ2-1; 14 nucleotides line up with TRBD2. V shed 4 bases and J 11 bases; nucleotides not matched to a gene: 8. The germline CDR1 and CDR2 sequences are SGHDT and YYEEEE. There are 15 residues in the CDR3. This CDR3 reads CASSPSTSGRAKQFF. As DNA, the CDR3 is TGTGCCAGCAGCCCTTCGACTAGCGGGAGGGCTAAGCAGTTCTTC. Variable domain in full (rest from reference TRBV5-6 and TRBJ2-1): DAGVTQSPTHLIKTRGQQVTLRCSPKSGHDTVSWYQQALGQGPQFIFQYYEEEERQRGNFPDRFSGHQFPNYSSELNVNALLLGDSALYLCASSPSTSGRAKQFFGPGTRLTVL.

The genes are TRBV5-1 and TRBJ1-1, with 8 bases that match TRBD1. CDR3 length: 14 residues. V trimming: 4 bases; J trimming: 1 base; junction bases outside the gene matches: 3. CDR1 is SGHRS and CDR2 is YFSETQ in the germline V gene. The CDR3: CASSEQGGNTEAFF. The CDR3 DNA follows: TGCGCCAGCAGCGAACAGGGGGGGAACACTGAAGCTTTCTTT.

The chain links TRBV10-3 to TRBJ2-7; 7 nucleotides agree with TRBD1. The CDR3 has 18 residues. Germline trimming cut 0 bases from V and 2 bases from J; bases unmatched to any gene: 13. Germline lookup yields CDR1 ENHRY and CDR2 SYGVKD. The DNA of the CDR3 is TGTGCCATCAGTGAGTCCTTGGGGACAGAATCGATCACCTACGAGCAGTACTTC. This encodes CAISESLGTESITYEQYF.

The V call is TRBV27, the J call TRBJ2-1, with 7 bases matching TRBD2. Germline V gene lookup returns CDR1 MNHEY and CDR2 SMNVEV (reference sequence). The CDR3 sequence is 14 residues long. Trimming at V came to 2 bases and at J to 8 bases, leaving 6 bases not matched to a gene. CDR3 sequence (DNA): TGTGCCAGCAGTTTAGTTTCTAGCGGCGATGAGCAGTTCTTC. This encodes CASSLVSSGDEQFF.

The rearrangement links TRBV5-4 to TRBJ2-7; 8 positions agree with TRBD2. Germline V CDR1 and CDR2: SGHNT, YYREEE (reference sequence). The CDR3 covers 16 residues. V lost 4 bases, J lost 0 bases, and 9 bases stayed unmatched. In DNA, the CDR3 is TGTGCCAGCAGCCCGGAACTAGCGGAGTACTCCTACGAGCAGTACTTC. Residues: CASSPELAEYSYEQYF.

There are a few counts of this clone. CDR3 DNA: TGTGCCATCAGAAGCGTTCGGGGGAACACTGAAGCTTTCTTT. Translating gives CAIRSVRGNTEAFF. The genes are TRBV10-3 and TRBJ1-1; D is unclear. The CDR3 has 14 amino acids. CDR1 and CDR2 (germline): ENHRY, SYGVKD. Trimming removed 6 bases from V and 1 base from J, with 12 bases in between.

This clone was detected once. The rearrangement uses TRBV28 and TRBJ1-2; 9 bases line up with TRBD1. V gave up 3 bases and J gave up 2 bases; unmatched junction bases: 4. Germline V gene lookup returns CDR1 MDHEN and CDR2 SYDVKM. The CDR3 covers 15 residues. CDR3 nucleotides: TGTGCCAGCAGTTTTCAGACAGGGGGGAACTATGGCTACACCTTC. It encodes CASSFQTGGNYGYTF.